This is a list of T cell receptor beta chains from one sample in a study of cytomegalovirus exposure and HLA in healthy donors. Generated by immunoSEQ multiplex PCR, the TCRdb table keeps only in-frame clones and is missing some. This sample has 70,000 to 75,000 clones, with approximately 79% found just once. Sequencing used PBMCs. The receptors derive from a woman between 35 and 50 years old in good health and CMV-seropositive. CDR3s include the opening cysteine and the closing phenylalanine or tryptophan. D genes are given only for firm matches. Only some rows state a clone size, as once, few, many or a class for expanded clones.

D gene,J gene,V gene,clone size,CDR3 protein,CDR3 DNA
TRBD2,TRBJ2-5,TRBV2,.,CATAGVGETQYF,TGTGCCACTGCGGGGGTCGGGGAGACCCAGTACTTC
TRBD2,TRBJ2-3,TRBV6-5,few,CASRASGASDTQYF,TGTGCCAGCAGGGCGAGCGGGGCTTCAGATACGCAGTATTTT
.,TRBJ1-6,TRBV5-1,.,CASSLATDYRSPLHF,TGCGCCAGCAGCTTGGCAACAGATTATCGGTCACCCCTCCACTTT
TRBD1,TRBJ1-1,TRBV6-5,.,CASSSNTGGRTEAFF,TGTGCCAGCAGTTCAAACACAGGGGGCAGGACTGAAGCTTTCTTT
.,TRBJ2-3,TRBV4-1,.,CASSQGAGDTTDTQYF,TGCGCCAGCAGCCAAGGGGCAGGGGACACCACAGATACGCAGTATTTT
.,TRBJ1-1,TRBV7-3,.,CASSPVAGDTEAFF,TGTGCCAGCAGCCCCGTTGCCGGGGACACTGAAGCTTTCTTT
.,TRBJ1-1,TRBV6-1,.,CASSVYPMNTEAFF,TGTGCCAGCAGTGTCTACCCCATGAACACTGAAGCTTTCTTT
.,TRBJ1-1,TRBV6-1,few,CASKIDRINTEAFF,TGTGCCAGCAAGATCGACAGGATAAACACTGAAGCTTTCTTT
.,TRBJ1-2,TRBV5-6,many,CASSLLPGNYGYTF,TGTGCCAGCAGCTTGCTCCCAGGCAACTATGGCTACACCTTC
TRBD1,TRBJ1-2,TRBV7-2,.,CASSRAGTGVGYTF,TGTGCCAGCAGCCGAGCCGGGACAGGGGTTGGCTACACCTTC
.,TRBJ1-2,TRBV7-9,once,CASSRGGGYTF,TGTGCCAGCAGCCGCGGGGGGGGATACACCTTC
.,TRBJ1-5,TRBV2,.,CASSSDSFNQPQHF,TGTGCCAGCAGTTCGGACAGCTTCAATCAGCCCCAGCATTTT
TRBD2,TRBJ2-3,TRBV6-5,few,CASSTAGGLQYF,TGTGCCAGCAGTACGGCGGGGGGACTACAGTATTTT
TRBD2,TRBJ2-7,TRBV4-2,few,CASSPWARRGAREQYF,TGTGCCAGCAGCCCCTGGGCCCGGCGGGGGGCACGCGAGCAGTACTTC
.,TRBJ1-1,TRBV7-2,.,CASRREPNTEAFF,TGTGCCAGCAGACGAGAACCCAACACTGAAGCTTTCTTT
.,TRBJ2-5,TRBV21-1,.,CASSPSGKSKETQYF,TGTGCCAGCAGCCCTAGCGGCAAAAGCAAAGAGACCCAGTACTTC
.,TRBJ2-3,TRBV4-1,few,CASSQDSDTQYF,TGCGCCAGCAGCCAAGATTCTGATACGCAGTATTTT
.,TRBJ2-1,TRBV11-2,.,CASSLPGEQFF,TGTGCCAGCAGCTTACCCGGGGAGCAGTTCTTC
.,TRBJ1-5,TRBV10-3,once,CAIRAHSNQPQHF,TGTGCCATCAGGGCCCATAGCAATCAGCCCCAGCATTTT
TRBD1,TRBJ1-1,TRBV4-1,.,CASSHPTGVGAFF,TGCGCCAGCAGCCACCCGACAGGGGTTGGAGCTTTCTTT
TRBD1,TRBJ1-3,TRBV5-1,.,CASSLATGTGNTIYF,TGCGCCAGCAGCTTGGCGACAGGGACCGGAAACACCATATATTTT
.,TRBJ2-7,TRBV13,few,CASSSPSLATYEQYF,TGTGCCAGCAGCTCGCCCTCACTTGCGACCTACGAGCAGTACTTC
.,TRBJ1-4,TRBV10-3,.,CAIGGSSAEKLFF,TGTGCCATCGGGGGGTCTTCGGCTGAAAAACTGTTTTTT
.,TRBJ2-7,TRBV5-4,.,CASSPKGGAVYEQYF,TGTGCCAGCAGCCCGAAGGGCGGGGCGGTCTACGAGCAGTACTTC
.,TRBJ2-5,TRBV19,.,CASSMSTVEGETQYF,TGTGCCAGTAGTATGAGTACGGTGGAGGGGGAGACCCAGTACTTC
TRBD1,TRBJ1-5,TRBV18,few,CASSPAGGYDQPQHF,TGTGCCAGCTCACCTGCAGGGGGTTACGATCAGCCCCAGCATTTT
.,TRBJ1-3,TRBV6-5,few,CASGSSLSGNTIYF,TGTGCCAGCGGTTCCTCTCTCTCTGGAAACACCATATATTTT
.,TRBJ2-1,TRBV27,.,CASSWLQGNEQFF,TGTGCCAGCAGTTGGCTGCAGGGTAATGAGCAGTTCTTC